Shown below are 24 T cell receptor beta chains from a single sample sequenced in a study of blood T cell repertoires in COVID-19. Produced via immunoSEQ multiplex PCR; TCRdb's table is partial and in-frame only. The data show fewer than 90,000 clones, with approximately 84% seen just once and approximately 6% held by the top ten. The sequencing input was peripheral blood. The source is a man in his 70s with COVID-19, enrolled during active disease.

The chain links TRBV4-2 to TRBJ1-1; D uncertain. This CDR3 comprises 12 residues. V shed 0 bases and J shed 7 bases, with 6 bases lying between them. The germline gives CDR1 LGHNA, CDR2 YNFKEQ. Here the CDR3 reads CASSQDAIEAFF. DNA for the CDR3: TGTGCCAGCAGCCAAGACGCTATTGAAGCTTTCTTT.

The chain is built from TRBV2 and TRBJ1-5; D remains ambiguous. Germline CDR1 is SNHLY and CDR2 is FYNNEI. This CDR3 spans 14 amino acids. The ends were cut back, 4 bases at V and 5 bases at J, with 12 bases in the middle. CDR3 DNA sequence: TGTGCCAGCAGTGTTTTGGCGGGCTATCAGCCCCAGCATTTT. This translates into CASSVLAGYQPQHF.

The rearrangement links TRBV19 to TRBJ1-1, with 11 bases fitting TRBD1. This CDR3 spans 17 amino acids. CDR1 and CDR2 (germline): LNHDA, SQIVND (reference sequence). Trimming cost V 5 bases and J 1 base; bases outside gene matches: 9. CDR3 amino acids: CASSRPGQGEQNTEAFF. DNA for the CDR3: TGTGCCAGTAGTCGCCCGGGACAGGGGGAACAGAACACTGAAGCTTTCTTT. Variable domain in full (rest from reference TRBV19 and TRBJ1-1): DGGITQSPKYLFRKEGQNVTLSCEQNLNHDAMYWYRQDPGQGLRLIYYSQIVNDFQKGDIAEGYSVSREKKESFPLTVTSAQKNPTAFYLCASSRPGQGEQNTEAFFGQGTRLTVV.

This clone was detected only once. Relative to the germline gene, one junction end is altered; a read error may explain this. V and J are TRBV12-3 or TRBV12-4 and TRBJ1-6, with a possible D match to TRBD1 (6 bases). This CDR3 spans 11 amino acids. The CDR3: CASSYRGGTYF. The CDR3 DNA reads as TGTGCCAGCAGCTATAGGGGGGGCACTTACTTT.

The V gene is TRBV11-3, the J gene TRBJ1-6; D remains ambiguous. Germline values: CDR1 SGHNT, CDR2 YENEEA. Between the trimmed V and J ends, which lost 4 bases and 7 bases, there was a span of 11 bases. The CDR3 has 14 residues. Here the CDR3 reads CASSSGLINSPLHF. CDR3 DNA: TGTGCCAGCAGCTCTGGACTCATCAATTCACCCCTCCACTTT.

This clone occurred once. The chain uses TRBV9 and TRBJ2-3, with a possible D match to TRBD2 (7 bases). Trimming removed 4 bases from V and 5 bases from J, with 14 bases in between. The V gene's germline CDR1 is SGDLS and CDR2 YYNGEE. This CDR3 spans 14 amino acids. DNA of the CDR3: TGTGCCAGCAGCCTCGGACTAGGGGGAGATACGCAGTATTTT. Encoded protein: CASSLGLGGDTQYF.

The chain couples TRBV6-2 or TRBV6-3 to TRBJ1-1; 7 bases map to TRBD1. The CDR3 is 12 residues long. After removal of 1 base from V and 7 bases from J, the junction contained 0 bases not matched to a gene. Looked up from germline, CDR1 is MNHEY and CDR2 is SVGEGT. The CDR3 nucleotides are TGTGCCAGCAGTTACTGGACAGGTGAAGCTTTCTTT. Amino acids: CASSYWTGEAFF.

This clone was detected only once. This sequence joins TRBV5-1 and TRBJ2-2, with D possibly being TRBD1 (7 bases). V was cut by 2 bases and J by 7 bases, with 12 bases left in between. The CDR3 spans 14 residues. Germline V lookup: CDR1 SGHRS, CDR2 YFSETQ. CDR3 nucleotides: TGCGCCAGCAGCTTCGGCCAGGGGGGCGGGGAGCTGTTTTTT. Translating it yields CASSFGQGGGELFF.

The CDR3 here is CASSYMDTGDTQYF. The DNA of the CDR3 is TGTGCCAGCAGTTACATGGATACCGGGGATACGCAGTATTTT. This sequence joins TRBV6-5 and TRBJ2-3; D gene unclear. Trimming cost V 2 bases and J 6 bases, with 12 bases left between them. This CDR3 has 14 amino acids. CDR1 MNHEY and CDR2 SVGAGI come from the germline V gene.

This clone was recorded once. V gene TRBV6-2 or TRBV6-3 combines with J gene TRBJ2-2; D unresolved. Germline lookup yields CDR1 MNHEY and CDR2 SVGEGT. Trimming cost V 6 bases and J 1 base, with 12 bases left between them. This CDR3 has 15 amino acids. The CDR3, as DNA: TGTGCCAGCAGCAGCCTCATAATGAACACCGGGGAGCTGTTTTTT. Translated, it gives CASSSLIMNTGELFF.

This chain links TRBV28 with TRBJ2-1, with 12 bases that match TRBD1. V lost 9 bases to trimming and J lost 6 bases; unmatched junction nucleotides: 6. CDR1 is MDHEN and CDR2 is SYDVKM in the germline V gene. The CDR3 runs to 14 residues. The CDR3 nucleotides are TGTGCCAGTCGGGGGACAGGGGGCCCCAATGAGCAGTTCTTC. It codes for CASRGTGGPNEQFF.

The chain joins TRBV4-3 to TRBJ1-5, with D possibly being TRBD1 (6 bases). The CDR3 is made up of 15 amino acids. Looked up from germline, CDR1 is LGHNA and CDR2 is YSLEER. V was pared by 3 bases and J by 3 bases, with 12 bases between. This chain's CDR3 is CASSQDAGDNQPQHF. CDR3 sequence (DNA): TGCGCCAGCAGCCAGGACGCAGGGGACAATCAGCCCCAGCATTTT.

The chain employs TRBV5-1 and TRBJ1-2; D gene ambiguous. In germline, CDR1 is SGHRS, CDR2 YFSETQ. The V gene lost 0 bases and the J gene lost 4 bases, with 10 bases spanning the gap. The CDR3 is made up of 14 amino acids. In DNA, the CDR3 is TGCGCCAGCAGCTTGGAGAGGGTAGGCTATGGCTACACCTTC. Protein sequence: CASSLERVGYGYTF.

CDR3 in DNA: TGCAGCGTTGCCAAGGACAGGGTCGGTGGCTACACCTTC. As protein: CSVAKDRVGGYTF. The rearrangement links TRBV29-1 to TRBJ1-2; 8 nucleotides line up with TRBD1. The V gene end was trimmed by 4 bases and the J gene end by 7 bases; junction bases not matched to a gene: 8. CDR3 length equals 13 residues. CDR1 and CDR2 from the germline V gene are SQVTM and ANQGSEA. The complete variable domain, with remaining parts taken from reference TRBV29-1 and TRBJ1-2, reads SAVISQKPSRDICQRGTSLTIQCQVDSQVTMMFWYRQQPGQSLTLIATANQGSEATYESGFVIDKFPISRPNLTFSTLTVSNMSPEDSSIYLCSVAKDRVGGYTFGSGTRLTVV.

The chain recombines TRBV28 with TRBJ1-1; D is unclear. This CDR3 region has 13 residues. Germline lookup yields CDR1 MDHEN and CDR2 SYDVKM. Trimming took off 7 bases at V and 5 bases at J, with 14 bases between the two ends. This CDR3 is CASIDTRLTEAFF. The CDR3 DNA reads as TGTGCCAGCATAGACACCCGTTTGACTGAAGCTTTCTTT.

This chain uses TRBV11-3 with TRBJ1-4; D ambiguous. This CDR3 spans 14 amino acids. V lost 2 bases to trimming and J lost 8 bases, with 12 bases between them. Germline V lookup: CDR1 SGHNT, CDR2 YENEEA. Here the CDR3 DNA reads TGTGCCAGCAGCTTAAACGCTGCGGCGGAAAAACTGTTTTTT. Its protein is CASSLNAAAEKLFF.

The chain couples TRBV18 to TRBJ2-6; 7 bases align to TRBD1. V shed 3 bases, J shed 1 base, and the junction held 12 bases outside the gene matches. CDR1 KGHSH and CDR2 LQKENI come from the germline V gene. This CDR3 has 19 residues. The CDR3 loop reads CASSPGTAQMGSGANVLTF. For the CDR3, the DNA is TGTGCCAGCTCACCTGGGACAGCCCAGATGGGATCTGGGGCCAACGTCCTGACTTTC.

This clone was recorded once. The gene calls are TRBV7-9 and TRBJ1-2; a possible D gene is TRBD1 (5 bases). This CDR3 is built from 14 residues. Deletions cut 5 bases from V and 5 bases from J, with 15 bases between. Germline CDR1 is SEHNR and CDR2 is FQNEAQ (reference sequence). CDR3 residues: CASSPTTAPYGYTF. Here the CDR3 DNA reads TGTGCCAGCAGCCCGACGACAGCCCCTTATGGCTACACCTTC.

The CDR3 loop is CASSRGQASYEQYF. The DNA for the CDR3 is TGTGCCAGCAGCCGCGGACAGGCGTCTTACGAGCAGTACTTC. The chain carries TRBV7-2 and TRBJ2-7; 7 nucleotides agree with TRBD1. The CDR3 totals 14 residues. V lost 5 bases to trimming and J lost 4 bases; unmatched junction nucleotides: 8. In germline, CDR1 is SGHTA, CDR2 FQGNSA.

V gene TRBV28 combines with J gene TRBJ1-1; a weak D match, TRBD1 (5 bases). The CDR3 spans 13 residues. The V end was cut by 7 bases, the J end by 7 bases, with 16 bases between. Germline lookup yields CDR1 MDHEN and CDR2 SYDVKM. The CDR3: CASTYDVGGEAFF. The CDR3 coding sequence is TGTGCCAGCACCTATGACGTCGGGGGTGAAGCTTTCTTT.

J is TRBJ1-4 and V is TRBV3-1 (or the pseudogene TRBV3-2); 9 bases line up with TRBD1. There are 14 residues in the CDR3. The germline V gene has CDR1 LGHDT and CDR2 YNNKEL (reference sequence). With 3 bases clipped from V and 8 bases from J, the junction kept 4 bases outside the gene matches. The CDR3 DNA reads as TGTGCCAGCAGCCATGGGGACAGGGACGAAAAACTGTTTTTT. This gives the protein CASSHGDRDEKLFF.

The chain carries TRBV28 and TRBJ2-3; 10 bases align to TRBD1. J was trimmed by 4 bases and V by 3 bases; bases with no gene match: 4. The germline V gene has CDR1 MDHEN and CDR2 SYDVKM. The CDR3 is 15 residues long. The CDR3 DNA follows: TGTGCCAGCAGTTTCGGGACAGGGGTTCCAGATACGCAGTATTTT. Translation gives CASSFGTGVPDTQYF.

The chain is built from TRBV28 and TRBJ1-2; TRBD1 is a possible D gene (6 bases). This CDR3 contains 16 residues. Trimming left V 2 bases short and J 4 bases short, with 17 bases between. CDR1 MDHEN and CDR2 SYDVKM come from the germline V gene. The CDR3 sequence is CASSLQGPQTIYGYTF. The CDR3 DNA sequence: TGTGCCAGCAGTTTACAGGGGCCCCAGACTATCTATGGCTACACCTTC.

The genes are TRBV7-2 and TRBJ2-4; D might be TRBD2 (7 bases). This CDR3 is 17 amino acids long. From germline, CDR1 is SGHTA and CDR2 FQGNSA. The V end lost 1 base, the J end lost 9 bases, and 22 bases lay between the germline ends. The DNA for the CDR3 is TGTGCCAGCAGCTTAGAGGGAGGGCTACAGGGAATCGTCATTCAGTACTTC. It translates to CASSLEGGLQGIVIQYF.